This TCR beta chain was sequenced in a study of monozygotic twins with inflammatory bowel disease. Study-wide results and limits: Heterogeneous immunosuppressive treatment regimens may have introduced variability into patient repertoires.

Each UMI, carrying a 6-nucleotide sample barcode, came from template switching. Using TCRalpha and TCRbeta cDNA, the researchers carried out two nested PCRs that lasted roughly 16 and 10 cycles. Using the 5' RACE reads, TCRdb records one entry per CDR3 protein without DNA. The table lists 200,000 to 250,000 distinct CDR3 sequences. There are 16 residues in the CDR3. Germline V CDR1 and CDR2: MNHEY, SVGAGI. With regard to this clonotype: Its antigen is unidentified.

The sequence came from a human donor with ulcerative colitis or Crohn's disease, or a healthy co-twin of an affected twin (not recorded which). The chain is built from TRBV6-5 and TRBJ1-6; no DNA is available, so the TRBD1 call from TCRdb remains unchecked. The source material was blood. The chain's CDR3 is CASSSGGSIYNSPLHF.